The 12 T cell receptor beta chains reported below all come from one sample, sequenced in a study of blood T cell repertoires in COVID-19. Method: immunoSEQ multiplex PCR; TCRdb's copy keeps in-frame clones and lacks some. The sample holds about 220,000 clones; around 87% are singletons and the top ten take 3% to 4%. Sequencing was done on a sample of PBMCs or T cells enriched from blood (not recorded which). Source of these receptors: a woman aged 18-35 years in a cohort exposed to, infected with or recovered from COVID-19 (not recorded which).

The CDR3: CSVWAPTNEKLFF. The CDR3 DNA sequence: TGCAGCGTTTGGGCACCAACTAATGAAAAACTGTTTTTT. V usage is TRBV29-1 and J usage is TRBJ1-4; D gene unclear. The CDR3 extends over 13 amino acids. V was pared by 5 bases and J by 0 bases, with 7 bases between. CDR1 and CDR2 from the germline V gene are SQVTM and ANQGSEA.

As concerns this clone: Compared with germline, one end of the junction differs, possibly owing to a read error. V usage is TRBV28 and J usage is TRBJ1-2; D is uncertain. Germline CDR1 reads MDHEN; CDR2 reads SYDVKM. This CDR3 comprises 13 residues. The CDR3 loop reads CASSLGGGLPFAF. CDR3 bases: TGTGCCAGCAGTTTAGGAGGTGGTCTACCCTTCGCCTTC.

This clone turned up a few times. V is TRBV4-1 and J is TRBJ2-5, with a weak D call TRBD1 (6 bases). The V gene lost 4 bases and the J gene lost 0 bases, with 9 bases spanning the gap. Looked up from germline, CDR1 is MGHRA and CDR2 is YSYEKL. This CDR3 is built from 14 residues. The DNA of the CDR3 is TGCGCCAGCAGCCTTCAGGGGAACCAAGAGACCCAGTACTTC. This codes for CASSLQGNQETQYF.

V gene TRBV2 combines with J gene TRBJ2-2; 12 bases are a match to TRBD1. CDR1 is SNHLY, CDR2 FYNNEI, per germline. The CDR3 spans 15 residues. V was clipped by 8 bases and J by 6 bases; unmatched bases: 7. CDR3 bases: TGTGCCAGCTCGCACCGGGACAGGGGGCCCGGGGAGCTGTTTTTT. Encoded protein: CASSHRDRGPGELFF.

This chain links TRBV7-9 with TRBJ1-1; TRBD1 might be the D (5 bases). Germline V CDR1 and CDR2: SEHNR, FQNEAQ (reference sequence). The CDR3 consists of 12 residues. The germline V and J ends were trimmed by 5 bases and 8 bases, with 12 bases remaining between them. For the CDR3, the DNA is TGTGCCAGCAGCGGAGGGACGGGGGAAGCTTTCTTT. Its translation: CASSGGTGEAFF.

This chain connects TRBV9 to TRBJ2-2, with D possibly TRBD1 on 5 matching bases. Germline CDR1 is SGDLS and CDR2 is YYNGEE. This CDR3 has 16 residues. V lost 6 bases to trimming and J lost 0 bases, with 15 bases between them. The CDR3 sequence is CASNPTDTSNTGELFF. CDR3 DNA sequence: TGTGCCAGCAACCCCACGGACACTTCGAACACCGGGGAGCTGTTTTTT.

This chain uses TRBV3-1 (or the pseudogene TRBV3-2) with TRBJ1-1; no firm D call. This CDR3 spans 15 amino acids. The germline V and J ends were trimmed by 5 bases and 7 bases, with 20 bases remaining between them. Per the germline V gene, CDR1 is LGHDT and CDR2 is YNNKEL (reference sequence). This CDR3 reads CASSARHGPSFEAFF. In DNA form, the CDR3 reads TGTGCCAGCAGCGCCAGACACGGCCCAAGTTTTGAAGCTTTCTTT.

V is TRBV5-1 and J is TRBJ2-6, with D possibly matching TRBD2 (6 bases). This CDR3 comprises 15 residues. Looked up from germline, CDR1 is SGHRS and CDR2 is YFSETQ. The V gene lost 6 bases and the J gene lost 2 bases, with 12 bases spanning the gap. CDR3 residues: CASTNGGTGANVLTF. CDR3 in DNA: TGCGCCAGCACCAACGGGGGAACTGGGGCCAACGTCCTGACTTTC.

This clone showed up just once. V and J are TRBV21-1 and TRBJ2-5; the table's TRBD1 call for D was not verified on the DNA. TRBV21-1 is designated a pseudogene. This CDR3 region has 20 residues. This CDR3 reads CASSKKNYLWWTDPQETQYF. The CDR3, as DNA: TGTGCCAGCAGCAAAAAAAATTATCTTTGGTGGACAGACCCCCAAGAGACCCAGTACTTC.

This clone has just one count. This chain uses TRBV11-3 with TRBJ2-1; maybe TRBD1 (6 bases). CDR3 length: 15 amino acids. V lost 6 bases and J lost 7, with 19 bases in between. CDR1 and CDR2 (germline): SGHNT, YENEEA. The CDR3 is CASSSRVQGWNEQFF. CDR3 DNA: TGTGCCAGCAGTTCACGAGTACAGGGATGGAATGAGCAGTTCTTC.

The genes are TRBV19 and TRBJ1-5, with TRBD1 as a possible D gene (5 bases). V was trimmed by 5 bases and J by 3 bases, leaving 14 bases between them. CDR3 length: 15 amino acids. The germline V gene encodes CDR1 LNHDA and CDR2 SQIVND (reference sequence). CDR3 nucleotides: TGTGCCAGTAGTGGCACGGGGGTGGACAATCAGCCCCAGCATTTT. This translates into CASSGTGVDNQPQHF.

This chain uses TRBV5-8 with TRBJ2-7; 8 nucleotides match TRBD2. The trim removed 1 base at V and 0 bases at J, leaving 9 bases unmatched. The CDR3 is 17 amino acids. Germline V gives CDR1 SGHTS, CDR2 YDEGEE. CDR3 DNA sequence: TGTGCCAGCAGCTTGAACCGGCTAGCGGGCAGCTCCTACGAGCAGTACTTC. This codes for CASSLNRLAGSSYEQYF.